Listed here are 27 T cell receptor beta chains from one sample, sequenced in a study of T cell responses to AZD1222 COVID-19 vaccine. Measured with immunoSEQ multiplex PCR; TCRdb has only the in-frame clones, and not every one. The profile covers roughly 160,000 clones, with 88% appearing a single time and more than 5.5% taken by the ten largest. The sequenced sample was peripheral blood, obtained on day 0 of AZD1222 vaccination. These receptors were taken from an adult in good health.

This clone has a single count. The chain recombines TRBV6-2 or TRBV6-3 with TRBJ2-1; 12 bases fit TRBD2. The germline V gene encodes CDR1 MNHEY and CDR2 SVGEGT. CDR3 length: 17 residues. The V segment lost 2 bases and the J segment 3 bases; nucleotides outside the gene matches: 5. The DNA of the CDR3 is TGTGCCAGCAGTTACCCCCTAGCGGGAGGGTACTACAATGAGCAGTTCTTC. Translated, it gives CASSYPLAGGYYNEQFF.

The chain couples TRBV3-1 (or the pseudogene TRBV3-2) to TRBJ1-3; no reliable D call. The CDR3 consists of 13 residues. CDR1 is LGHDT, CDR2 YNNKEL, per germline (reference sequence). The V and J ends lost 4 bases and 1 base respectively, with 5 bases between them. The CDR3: CASSPLSGNTIYF. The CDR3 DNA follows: TGTGCCAGCAGCCCGCTTTCTGGAAACACCATATATTTT.

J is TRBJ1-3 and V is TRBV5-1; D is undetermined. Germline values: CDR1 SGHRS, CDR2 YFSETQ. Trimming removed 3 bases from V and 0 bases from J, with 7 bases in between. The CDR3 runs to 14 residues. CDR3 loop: CASSSTGSGNTIYF. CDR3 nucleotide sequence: TGCGCCAGCAGCTCTACGGGCTCTGGAAACACCATATATTTT.

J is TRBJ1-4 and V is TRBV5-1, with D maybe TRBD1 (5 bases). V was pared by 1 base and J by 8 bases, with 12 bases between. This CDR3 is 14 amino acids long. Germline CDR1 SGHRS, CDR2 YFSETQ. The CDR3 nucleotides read TGCGCCAGCAGCTTGTTGGGGTGGGACGAAAAACTGTTTTTT. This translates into CASSLLGWDEKLFF.

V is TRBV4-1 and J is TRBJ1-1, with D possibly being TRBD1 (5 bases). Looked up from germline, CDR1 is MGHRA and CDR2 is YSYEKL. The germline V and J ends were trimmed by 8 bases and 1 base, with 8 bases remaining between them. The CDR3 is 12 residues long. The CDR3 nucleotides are TGCGCCAGCGGGACGGGGAACACTGAAGCTTTCTTT. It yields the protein CASGTGNTEAFF.

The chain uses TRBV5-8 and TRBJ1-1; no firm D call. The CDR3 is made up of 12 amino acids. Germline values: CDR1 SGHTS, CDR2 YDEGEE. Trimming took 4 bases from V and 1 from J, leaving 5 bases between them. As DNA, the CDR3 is TGTGCCAGCAGCCGCCAGAACACTGAAGCTTTCTTT. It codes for CASSRQNTEAFF.

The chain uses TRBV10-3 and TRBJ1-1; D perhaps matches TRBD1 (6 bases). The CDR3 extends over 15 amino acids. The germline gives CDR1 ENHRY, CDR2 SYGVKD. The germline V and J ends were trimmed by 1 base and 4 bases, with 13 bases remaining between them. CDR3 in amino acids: CAISEYQGKGTEAFF. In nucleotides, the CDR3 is TGTGCCATCAGTGAGTACCAGGGGAAGGGCACTGAAGCTTTCTTT.

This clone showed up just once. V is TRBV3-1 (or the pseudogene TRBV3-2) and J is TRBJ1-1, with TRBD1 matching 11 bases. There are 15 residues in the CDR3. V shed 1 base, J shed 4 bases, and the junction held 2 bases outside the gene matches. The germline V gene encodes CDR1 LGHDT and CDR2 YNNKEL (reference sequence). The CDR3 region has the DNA TGTGCCAGCAGCCAAGTTGGGACAGGGGGCACTGAAGCTTTCTTT. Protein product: CASSQVGTGGTEAFF.

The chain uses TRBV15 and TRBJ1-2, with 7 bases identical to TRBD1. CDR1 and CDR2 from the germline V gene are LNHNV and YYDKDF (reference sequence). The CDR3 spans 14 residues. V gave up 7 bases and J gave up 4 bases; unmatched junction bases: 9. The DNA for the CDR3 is TGTGCCACCACCCGGACAGGAGAGTTCTATGGCTACACCTTC. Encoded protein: CATTRTGEFYGYTF.

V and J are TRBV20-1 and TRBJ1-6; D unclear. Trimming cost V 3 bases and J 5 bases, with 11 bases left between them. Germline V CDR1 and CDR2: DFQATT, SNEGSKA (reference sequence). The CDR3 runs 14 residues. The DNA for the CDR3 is TGCAGTGCTAGTGGTCGGGCCCATAATTCACCCCTCCACTTT. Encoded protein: CSASGRAHNSPLHF.

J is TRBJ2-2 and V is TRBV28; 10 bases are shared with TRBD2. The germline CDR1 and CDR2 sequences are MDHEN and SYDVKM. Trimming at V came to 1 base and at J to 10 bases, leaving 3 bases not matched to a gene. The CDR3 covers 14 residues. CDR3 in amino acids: CASSLLGLASELFF. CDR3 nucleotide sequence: TGTGCCAGCAGTTTATTGGGACTAGCGTCGGAGCTGTTTTTT.

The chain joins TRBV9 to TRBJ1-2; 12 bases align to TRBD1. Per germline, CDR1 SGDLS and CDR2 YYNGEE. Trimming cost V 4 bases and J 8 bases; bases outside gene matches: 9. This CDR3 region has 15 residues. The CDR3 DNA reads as TGTGCCAGCAGCTTCACCGGGACAGGGGGCCGAGGCTACACCTTC. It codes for CASSFTGTGGRGYTF.

The CDR3 sequence: CASSIRAATGANNSPLHF. CDR3 bases: TGTGCCAGTAGTATACGAGCGGCGACAGGGGCTAATAATTCACCCCTCCACTTT. This chain uses TRBV19 with TRBJ1-6; 8 bases are a match to TRBD1. There are 18 residues in the CDR3. After removal of 2 bases from V and 5 bases from J, the junction contained 11 bases not matched to a gene. Germline loops: CDR1 LNHDA, CDR2 SQIVND (reference sequence). Together with reference TRBV19 and TRBJ1-6, the CDR3 gives the full variable domain: DGGITQSPKYLFRKEGQNVTLSCEQNLNHDAMYWYRQDPGQGLRLIYYSQIVNDFQKGDIAEGYSVSREKKESFPLTVTSAQKNPTAFYLCASSIRAATGANNSPLHFGNGTRLTVT.

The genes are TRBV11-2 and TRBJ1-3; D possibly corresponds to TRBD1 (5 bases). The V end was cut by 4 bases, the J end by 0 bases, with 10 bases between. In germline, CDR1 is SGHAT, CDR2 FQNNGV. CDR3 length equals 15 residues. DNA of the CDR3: TGTGCCAGCAGCTACTTAGGGGCCTCTGGAAACACCATATATTTT. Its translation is CASSYLGASGNTIYF. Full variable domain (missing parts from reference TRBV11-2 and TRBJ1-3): EAGVAQSPRYKIIEKRQSVAFWCNPISGHATLYWYQQILGQGPKLLIQFQNNGVVDDSQLPKDRFSAERLKGVDSTLKIQPAKLEDSAVYLCASSYLGASGNTIYFGEGSWLTVV.

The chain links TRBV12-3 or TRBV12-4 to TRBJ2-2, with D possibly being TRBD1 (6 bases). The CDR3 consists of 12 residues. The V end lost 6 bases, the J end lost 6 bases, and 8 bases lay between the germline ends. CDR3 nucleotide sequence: TGTGCCAGCAGCAAGGGGGCCGGGGAGCTGTTTTTT. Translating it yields CASSKGAGELFF.

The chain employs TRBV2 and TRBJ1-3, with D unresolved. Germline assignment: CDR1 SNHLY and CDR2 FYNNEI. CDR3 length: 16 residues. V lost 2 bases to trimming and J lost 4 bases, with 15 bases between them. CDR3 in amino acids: CASSEQYKASGNTIYF. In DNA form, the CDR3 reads TGTGCCAGCAGTGAACAGTATAAGGCATCCGGAAACACCATATATTTT.

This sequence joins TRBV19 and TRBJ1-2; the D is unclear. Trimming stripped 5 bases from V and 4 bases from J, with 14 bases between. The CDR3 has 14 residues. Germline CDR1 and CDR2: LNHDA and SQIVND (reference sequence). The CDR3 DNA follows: TGTGCCAGTAGTCCCTCAACAGCTAGCTATGGCTACACCTTC. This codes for CASSPSTASYGYTF. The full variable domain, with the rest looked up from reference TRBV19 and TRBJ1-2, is DGGITQSPKYLFRKEGQNVTLSCEQNLNHDAMYWYRQDPGQGLRLIYYSQIVNDFQKGDIAEGYSVSREKKESFPLTVTSAQKNPTAFYLCASSPSTASYGYTFGSGTRLTVV.

CDR3 loop: CASSYSPGLGQPQHF. The CDR3 DNA follows: TGTGCCAGCAGTTACAGCCCAGGGTTGGGTCAGCCCCAGCATTTT. The V and J genes are TRBV6-5 and TRBJ1-5; maybe TRBD1 (5 bases). CDR3 length: 15 amino acids. The V and J ends lost 2 bases and 6 bases respectively, with 14 bases between them. Germline lookup yields CDR1 MNHEY and CDR2 SVGAGI.

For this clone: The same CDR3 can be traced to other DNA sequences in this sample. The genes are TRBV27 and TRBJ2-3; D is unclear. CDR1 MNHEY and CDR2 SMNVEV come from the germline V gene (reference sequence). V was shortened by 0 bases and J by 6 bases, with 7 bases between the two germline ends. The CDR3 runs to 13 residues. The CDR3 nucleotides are TGTGCCAGCAGTTTATCGATAACGGATACGCAGTATTTT. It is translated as CASSLSITDTQYF.

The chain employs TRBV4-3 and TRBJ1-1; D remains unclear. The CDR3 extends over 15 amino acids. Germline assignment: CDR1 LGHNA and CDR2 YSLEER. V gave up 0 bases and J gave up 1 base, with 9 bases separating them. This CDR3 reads CASSQDLSRNTEAFF. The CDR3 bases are TGCGCCAGCAGCCAAGACCTATCTCGGAACACTGAAGCTTTCTTT.

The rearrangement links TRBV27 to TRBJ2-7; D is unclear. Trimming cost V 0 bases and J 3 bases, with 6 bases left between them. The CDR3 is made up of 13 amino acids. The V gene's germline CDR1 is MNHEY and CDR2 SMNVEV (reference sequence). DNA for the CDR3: TGTGCCAGCAGTTTATCGGGATTCTACGAGCAGTACTTC. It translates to CASSLSGFYEQYF.

CDR3 region: CASRPGLVFEQFF. The CDR3 DNA sequence: TGTGCCAGCAGACCTGGACTAGTCTTTGAGCAGTTCTTC. The rearrangement links TRBV12-3 or TRBV12-4 to TRBJ2-1, with TRBD2 identical over 7 bases. V lost 6 bases and J lost 9; bases outside the gene matches: 8. The CDR3 extends over 13 amino acids.

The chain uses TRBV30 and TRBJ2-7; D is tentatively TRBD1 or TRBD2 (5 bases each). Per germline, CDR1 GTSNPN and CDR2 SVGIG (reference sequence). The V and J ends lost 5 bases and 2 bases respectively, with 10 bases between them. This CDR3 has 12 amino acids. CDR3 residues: CAWLKGPYEQYF. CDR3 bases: TGTGCCTGGCTCAAGGGACCCTACGAGCAGTACTTC.

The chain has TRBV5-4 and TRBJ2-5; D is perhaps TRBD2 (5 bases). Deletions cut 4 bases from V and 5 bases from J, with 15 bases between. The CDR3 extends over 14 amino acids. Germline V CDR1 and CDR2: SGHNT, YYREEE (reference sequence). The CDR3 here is CASSEDWPQETQYF. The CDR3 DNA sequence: TGTGCCAGCAGCGAGGACTGGCCGCAGGAGACCCAGTACTTC.

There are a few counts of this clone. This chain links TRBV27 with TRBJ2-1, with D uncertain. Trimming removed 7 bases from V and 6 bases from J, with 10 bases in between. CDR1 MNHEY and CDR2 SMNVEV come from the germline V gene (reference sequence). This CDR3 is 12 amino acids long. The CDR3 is CASTSGGNEQFF. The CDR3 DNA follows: TGTGCCAGCACTAGTGGCGGCAATGAGCAGTTCTTC.

CDR3 in DNA: TGTGCCAGCAGTGCACCCAGCGTCCCGTTCGGAAACACCATATATTTT. Translated, it gives CASSAPSVPFGNTIYF. The rearrangement uses TRBV6-1 and TRBJ1-3; D uncertain. Deletions cut 4 bases from V and 4 bases from J, with 17 bases between. CDR1 is MNHNS and CDR2 is SASEGT in the germline V gene. The CDR3 totals 16 residues.

Here the CDR3 reads CASSEPGRSADTQYF. Written as DNA, the CDR3 is TGTGCCAGCAGTGAGCCAGGGAGGTCGGCAGATACGCAGTATTTT. The chain has TRBV25-1 and TRBJ2-3, with D tentatively TRBD2 (6 bases). Trimming took 3 bases from V and 4 from J, leaving 14 bases between them. Germline CDR1 MGHDK, CDR2 SYGVNS. The CDR3 runs 15 residues.